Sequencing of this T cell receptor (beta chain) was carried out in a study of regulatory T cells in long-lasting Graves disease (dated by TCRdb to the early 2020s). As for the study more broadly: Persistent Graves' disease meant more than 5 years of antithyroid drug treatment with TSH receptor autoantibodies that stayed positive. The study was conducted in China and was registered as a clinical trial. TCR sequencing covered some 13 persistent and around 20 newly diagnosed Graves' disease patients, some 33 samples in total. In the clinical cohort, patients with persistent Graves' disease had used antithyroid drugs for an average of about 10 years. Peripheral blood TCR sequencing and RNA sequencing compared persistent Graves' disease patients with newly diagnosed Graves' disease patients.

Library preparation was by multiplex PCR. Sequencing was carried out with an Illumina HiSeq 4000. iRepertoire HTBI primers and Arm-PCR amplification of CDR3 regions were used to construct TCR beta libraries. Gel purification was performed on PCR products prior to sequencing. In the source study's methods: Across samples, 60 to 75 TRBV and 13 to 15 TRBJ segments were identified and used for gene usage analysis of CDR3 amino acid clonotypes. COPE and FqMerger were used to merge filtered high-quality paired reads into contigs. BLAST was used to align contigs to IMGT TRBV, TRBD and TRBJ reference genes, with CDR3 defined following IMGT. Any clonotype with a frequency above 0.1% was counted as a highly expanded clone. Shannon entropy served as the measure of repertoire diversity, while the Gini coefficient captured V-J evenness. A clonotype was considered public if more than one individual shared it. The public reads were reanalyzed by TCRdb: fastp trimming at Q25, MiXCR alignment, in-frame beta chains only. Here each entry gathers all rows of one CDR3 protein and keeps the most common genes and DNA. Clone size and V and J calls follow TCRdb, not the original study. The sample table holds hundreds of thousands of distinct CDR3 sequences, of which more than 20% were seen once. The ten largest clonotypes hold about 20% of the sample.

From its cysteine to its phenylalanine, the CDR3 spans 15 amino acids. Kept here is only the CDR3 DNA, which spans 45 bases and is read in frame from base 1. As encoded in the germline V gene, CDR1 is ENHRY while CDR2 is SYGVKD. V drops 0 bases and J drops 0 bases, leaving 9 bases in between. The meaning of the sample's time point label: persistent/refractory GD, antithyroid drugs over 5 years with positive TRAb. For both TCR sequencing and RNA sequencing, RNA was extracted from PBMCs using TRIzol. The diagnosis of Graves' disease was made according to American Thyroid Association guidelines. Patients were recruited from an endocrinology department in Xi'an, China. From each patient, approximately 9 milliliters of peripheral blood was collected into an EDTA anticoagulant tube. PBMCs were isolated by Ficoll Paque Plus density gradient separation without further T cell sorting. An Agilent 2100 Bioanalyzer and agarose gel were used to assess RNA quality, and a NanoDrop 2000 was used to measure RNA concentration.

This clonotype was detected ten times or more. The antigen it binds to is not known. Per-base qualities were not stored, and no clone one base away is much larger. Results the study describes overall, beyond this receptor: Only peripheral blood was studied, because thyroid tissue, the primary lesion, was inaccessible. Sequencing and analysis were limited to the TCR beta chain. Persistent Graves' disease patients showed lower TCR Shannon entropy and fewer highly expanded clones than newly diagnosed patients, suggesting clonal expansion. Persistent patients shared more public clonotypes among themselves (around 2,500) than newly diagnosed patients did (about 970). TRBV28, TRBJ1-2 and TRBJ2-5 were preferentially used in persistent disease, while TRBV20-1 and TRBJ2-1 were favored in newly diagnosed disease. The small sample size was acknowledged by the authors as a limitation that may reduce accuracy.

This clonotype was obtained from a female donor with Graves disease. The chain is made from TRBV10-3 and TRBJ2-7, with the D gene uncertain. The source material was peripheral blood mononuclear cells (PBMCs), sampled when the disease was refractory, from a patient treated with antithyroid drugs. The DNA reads TGTGCCATCAGTGAGTCTGGTCACTACTCCTACGAGCAGTACTTC. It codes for CAISESGHYSYEQYF.